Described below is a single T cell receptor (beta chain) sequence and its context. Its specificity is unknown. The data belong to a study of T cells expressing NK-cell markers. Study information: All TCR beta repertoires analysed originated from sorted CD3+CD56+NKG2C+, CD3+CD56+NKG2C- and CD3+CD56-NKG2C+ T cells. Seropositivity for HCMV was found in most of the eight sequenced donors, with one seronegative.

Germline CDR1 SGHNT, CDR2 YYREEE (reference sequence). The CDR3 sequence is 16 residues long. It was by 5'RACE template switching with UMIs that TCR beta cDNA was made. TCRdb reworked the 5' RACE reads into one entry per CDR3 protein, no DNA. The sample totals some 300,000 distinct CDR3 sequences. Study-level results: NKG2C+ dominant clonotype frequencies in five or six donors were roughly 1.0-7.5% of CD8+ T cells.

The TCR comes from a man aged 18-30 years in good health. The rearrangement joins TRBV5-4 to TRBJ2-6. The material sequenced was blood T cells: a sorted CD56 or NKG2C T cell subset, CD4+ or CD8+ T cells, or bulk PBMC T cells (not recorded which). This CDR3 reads CASSLDRVAGANVLTF.